The T cell receptor (beta chain) under discussion was sequenced for a study of blood T cells in healthy people across ages. Alongside a J-beta primer mix, a sample-barcoded 5' primer served in a second PCR lasting about 7 to 12 cycles. TCRdb itself ran the 5' RACE reads through MiXCR, one entry per CDR3 protein. The sample records approximately 900,000 distinct CDR3 sequences, about 48% being singletons. The CDR3 consists of 12 residues. In germline, CDR1 is SQVTM, CDR2 ANQGSEA. This clonotype was detected once. A read error may produce the germline difference seen at one junction end. The source material was blood. The chain recombines TRBV29-1 with TRBJ2-5; unclear D gene. This clonotype was obtained from a man aged 30 to 45 in good health. CDR3 bases: TGCAGCGCTGAACACCGAGAGGAGACCCAGTACTTC. This sequence encodes CSAEHREETQYF.